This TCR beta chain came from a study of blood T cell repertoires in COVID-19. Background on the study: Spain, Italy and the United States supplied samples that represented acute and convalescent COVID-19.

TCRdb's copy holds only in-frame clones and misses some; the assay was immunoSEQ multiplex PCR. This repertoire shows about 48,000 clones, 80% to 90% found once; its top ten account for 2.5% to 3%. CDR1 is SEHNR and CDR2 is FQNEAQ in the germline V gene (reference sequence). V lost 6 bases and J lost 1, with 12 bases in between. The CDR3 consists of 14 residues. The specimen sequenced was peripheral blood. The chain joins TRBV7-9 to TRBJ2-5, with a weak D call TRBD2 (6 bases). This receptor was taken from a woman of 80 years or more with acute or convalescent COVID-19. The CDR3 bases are TGTGCCAGCAGAGTACCGGGACTCCAAGAGACCCAGTACTTC. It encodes CASRVPGLQETQYF.